Below, 13 T cell receptor beta chains from the same sample are listed, as sequenced in a study of blood T cell repertoires in COVID-19. Produced via immunoSEQ multiplex PCR; TCRdb's table is partial and in-frame only. The sample shows some 280,000 clones, about 91% of them seen only once. The sample comprised peripheral blood. These receptors were taken from a woman aged 55-75 years with acute or convalescent COVID-19.

J is TRBJ2-3 and V is TRBV5-1; D remains ambiguous. CDR1 SGHRS and CDR2 YFSETQ come from the germline V gene. V lost 2 bases and J 2 bases, leaving 12 bases between the germline ends. The CDR3 totals 15 residues. The CDR3: CASSLTWSYTDTQYF. CDR3 in DNA: TGCGCCAGCAGCTTAACTTGGTCTTACACAGATACGCAGTATTTT.

The chain joins TRBV19 to TRBJ2-5; 8 positions match TRBD2. The CDR3 contains 14 residues. Losses at the gene ends were 10 bases for V and 4 bases for J; bases not matched to a gene: 11. Germline CDR1 is LNHDA and CDR2 is SQIVND (reference sequence). CDR3 in amino acids: CATLDGRASETQYF. In DNA, the CDR3 is TGTGCCACTCTCGACGGGAGGGCCTCAGAGACCCAGTACTTC.

The chain recombines TRBV5-5 with TRBJ1-5; the D gene is possibly TRBD1 (5 bases). The V gene's germline CDR1 is SGHKS and CDR2 YYEKEE (reference sequence). CDR3 length: 16 amino acids. V gave up 0 bases and J gave up 4 bases, with 14 bases separating them. Written as DNA, the CDR3 is TGTGCCAGCAGCTTGGGGGCGGTGACAGCTAATCAGCCCCAGCATTTT. Translation: CASSLGAVTANQPQHF.

The chain links TRBV7-9 to TRBJ1-6, with TRBD1 matching over 7 bases. CDR1 is SEHNR, CDR2 FQNEAQ, per germline (reference sequence). This CDR3 has 14 residues. Trimming cost V 4 bases and J 6 bases; bases outside gene matches: 3. The CDR3 DNA reads as TGTGCCAGCAGCTGGGGACAGATTAATTCACCCCTCCACTTT. Residues: CASSWGQINSPLHF.

CDR3 in amino acids: CASSSTGLDGYTF. For the CDR3, the DNA is TGTGCCAGCAGCTCGACGGGGTTGGATGGCTACACCTTC. J is TRBJ1-2 and V is TRBV5-6; no clear D gene. CDR1 is SGHDT, CDR2 YYEEEE, per germline. The CDR3 sequence is 13 residues long. The V and J ends lost 3 bases and 6 bases respectively, with 12 bases between them.

The rearrangement uses TRBV24-1 and TRBJ2-2, with 8 bases fitting TRBD1. The CDR3 extends over 15 amino acids. Unmatched junction bases numbered 5, after V lost 8 bases and J lost 1 base. Germline CDR1 KGHDR, CDR2 SFDVKD. CDR3 region: CATKAGQENTGELFF. The CDR3 region has the DNA TGTGCCACCAAGGCGGGACAGGAGAACACCGGGGAGCTGTTTTTT.

This clone was seen only once. The J gene is TRBJ2-7, the V gene TRBV28; 10 bases agree with TRBD2. Germline assignment: CDR1 MDHEN and CDR2 SYDVKM. V trimming: 2 bases; J trimming: 5 bases; junction bases outside the gene matches: 3. The CDR3 is 14 amino acids. CDR3 sequence (DNA): TGTGCCAGCAGTTTAAGCGGGGGGGCCGACGAGCAGTACTTC. It encodes CASSLSGGADEQYF.

This clone is a singleton in its sample. This chain connects TRBV9 to TRBJ2-1, with D possibly TRBD2 on 6 matching bases. CDR1 and CDR2 (germline): SGDLS, YYNGEE. This CDR3 is 15 amino acids long. Trimming left V 4 bases short and J 1 base short, with 12 bases between. The CDR3 DNA is TGTGCCAGCAGCCCCACGGGGACTTCCTACAATGAGCAGTTCTTC. It is translated as CASSPTGTSYNEQFF.

The rearrangement joins TRBV9 to TRBJ1-4; no definite D call. Trimming took off 4 bases at V and 8 bases at J, with 15 bases between the two ends. Germline V gives CDR1 SGDLS, CDR2 YYNGEE. The CDR3 runs 14 residues. The CDR3 region is CASSRGGSGEKLFF. Written as DNA, the CDR3 is TGTGCCAGCAGCCGAGGAGGGTCTGGGGAAAAACTGTTTTTT.

This clone was recorded a few times. The J gene is TRBJ2-2, the V gene TRBV3-1 (or the pseudogene TRBV3-2); 12 positions agree with TRBD2. Germline V lookup: CDR1 LGHDT, CDR2 YNNKEL (reference sequence). Unmatched junction bases numbered 5, after V lost 5 bases and J lost 4 bases. The CDR3 is made up of 16 amino acids. Here the CDR3 DNA reads TGTGCCAGCAGCAGATCTAGCGGGAGGGGCACCGGGGAGCTGTTTTTT. Translated, it gives CASSRSSGRGTGELFF.

The V call is TRBV24-1, the J call TRBJ1-2; 8 bases agree with TRBD1. V was pared by 2 bases and J by 3 bases, with 4 bases of the junction left unmatched. The CDR3 consists of 15 residues. Per the germline V gene, CDR1 is KGHDR and CDR2 is SFDVKD. CDR3 sequence reads: CATSDSDRAYYGYTF. CDR3 nucleotides: TGTGCCACCAGTGATTCGGACAGGGCTTACTATGGCTACACCTTC.

The gene calls are TRBV7-3 and TRBJ2-7; 11 bases agree with TRBD1. Germline loops: CDR1 SGHTA, CDR2 FQGTGA. The CDR3 length is 15 residues. V trimming: 5 bases; J trimming: 3 bases; junction bases outside the gene matches: 6. The CDR3 protein is CASSPRTGGDYEQYF. The CDR3, as DNA: TGTGCCAGCAGCCCCCGGACAGGGGGCGACTACGAGCAGTACTTC.

This chain joins TRBV4-1 and TRBJ2-7, with 8 nucleotides matching TRBD2. This CDR3 spans 17 amino acids. Germline CDR1 MGHRA, CDR2 YSYEKL. V was clipped by 0 bases and J by 1 base; unmatched bases: 8. The CDR3 protein is CASSQDVGGATSYEQYF. The CDR3 region has the DNA TGCGCCAGCAGCCAAGACGTCGGGGGGGCCACATCCTACGAGCAGTACTTC.